The 15 T cell receptor beta chains reported below all come from one sample, sequenced in a study of beta chain features in type 1 diabetes. As every portion of the isolated RNA was reverse transcribed, the sequencing read expressed TCRB transcripts. Assay used: immunoSEQ multiplex PCR; TCRdb lists only in-frame clones, some missing. Of 350,000 to 450,000 clones listed, about 15% are singletons. The material sequenced was naive CD4+ T cells from blood. The receptors shown here come from a woman younger than 30 in good health.

The V gene is TRBV7-2, the J gene TRBJ1-5; 7 bases are shared with TRBD1. After removal of 4 bases from V and 3 bases from J, the junction contained 12 bases not matched to a gene. Germline CDR1 is SGHTA and CDR2 is FQGNSA. The CDR3 is 17 residues long. Here the CDR3 DNA reads TGTGCCAGCAGCTGGGGACAGCCGAATGCCGACAATCAGCCCCAGCATTTT. The encoded protein is CASSWGQPNADNQPQHF. The variable domain in full, with the rest retrieved from reference TRBV7-2 and TRBJ1-5, is GAGVSQSPSNKVTEKGKDVELRCDPISGHTALYWYRQSLGQGLEFLIYFQGNSAPDKSGLPSDRFSAERTGGSVSTLTIQRTQQEDSAVYLCASSWGQPNADNQPQHFGDGTRLSIL.

The chain recombines TRBV5-4 with TRBJ1-2; D might be TRBD1 (6 bases). Trimming left V 2 bases short and J 1 base short, with 24 bases between. The length of the CDR3 is 19 residues. The germline V gene has CDR1 SGHNT and CDR2 YYREEE (reference sequence). CDR3 amino acids: CASSLSLVPRGRHNYGYTF. The CDR3 DNA reads as TGTGCCAGCAGCTTATCCCTCGTCCCCAGGGGCCGACATAACTATGGCTACACCTTC. The whole variable domain, filled in from reference TRBV5-4 and TRBJ1-2, reads ETGVTQSPTHLIKTRGQQVTLRCSSQSGHNTVSWYQQALGQGPQFIFQYYREEENGRGNFPPRFSGLQFPNYSSELNVNALELDDSALYLCASSLSLVPRGRHNYGYTFGSGTRLTVV.

The rearrangement joins TRBV5-1 to TRBJ2-7, with D perhaps TRBD1 (6 bases). The CDR3 totals 13 residues. The V and J ends lost 3 bases and 2 bases respectively, with 9 bases between them. CDR1 is SGHRS, CDR2 YFSETQ, per germline. CDR3 nucleotides: TGCGCCAGCAGCTGGGACAAAACCTACGAGCAGTACTTC. It is translated as CASSWDKTYEQYF.

The V call is TRBV28, the J call TRBJ2-2, with 13 bases fitting TRBD2. The V segment lost 5 bases and the J segment 1 base; nucleotides outside the gene matches: 4. Looked up from germline, CDR1 is MDHEN and CDR2 is SYDVKM. This CDR3 region has 17 residues. This CDR3 is CASSTGTSGMNTGELFF. The CDR3 DNA reads TGTGCCAGCAGTACCGGGACTAGCGGGATGAACACCGGGGAGCTGTTTTTT.

The V and J genes are TRBV7-2 and TRBJ2-7; TRBD1 might be the D (7 bases). The CDR3 sequence is 14 residues long. Germline assignment: CDR1 SGHTA and CDR2 FQGNSA. V was trimmed by 5 bases and J by 0 bases, leaving 11 bases between them. The DNA for the CDR3 is TGTGCCAGCAGCAAGCAGGGGGGCTCCTACGAGCAGTACTTC. It translates to CASSKQGGSYEQYF.

This clone was counted only a few times. This chain links TRBV30 with TRBJ2-1, with a tentative D call TRBD1 (6 bases). The CDR3 has 13 amino acids. Germline V gene data show CDR1 as GTSNPN and CDR2 as SVGIG (reference sequence). With 0 bases removed from V and 12 bases from J, the gap between germline ends came to 15 bases. The CDR3 bases are TGTGCCTGGAGTGTACAGGTCAGGGGTCTGCAGTTCTTC. Protein product: CAWSVQVRGLQFF.

The chain uses TRBV6-1 and TRBJ2-7; 7 bases line up with TRBD1. In germline, CDR1 is MNHNS, CDR2 SASEGT. V was pared by 8 bases and J by 2 bases, with 0 bases of the junction left unmatched. The CDR3 sequence is 11 residues long. CDR3 loop: CASDRAYEQYF. CDR3 nucleotide sequence: TGTGCCAGCGACAGGGCCTACGAGCAGTACTTC.

This chain joins TRBV7-2 and TRBJ2-7, with 10 bases fitting TRBD2. Trimming cost V 1 base and J 5 bases; bases outside gene matches: 5. The germline V gene encodes CDR1 SGHTA and CDR2 FQGNSA. The CDR3 consists of 15 residues. In DNA, the CDR3 is TGTGCCAGCAGCTTAGTTCTAGCGGGAGTACACGAGCAGTACTTC. Its protein is CASSLVLAGVHEQYF.

In its sample, this clone was seen a few times. V gene TRBV6-6 combines with J gene TRBJ2-6; 7 positions match TRBD1. The V gene end was trimmed by 7 bases and the J gene end by 0 bases; junction bases not matched to a gene: 3. CDR1 is MNHNY, CDR2 SVGAGI, per germline (reference sequence). The CDR3 sequence is 15 residues long. The CDR3 spells CASNDRASGANVLTF. The CDR3 DNA sequence: TGTGCCAGCAACGACAGGGCCTCTGGGGCCAACGTCCTGACTTTC.

This rearrangement joins TRBV7-9 to TRBJ1-1, with D perhaps TRBD1 (5 bases). Germline values: CDR1 SEHNR, CDR2 FQNEAQ (reference sequence). V shed 3 bases and J shed 0 bases, with 8 bases lying between them. This CDR3 has 14 residues. In DNA, the CDR3 is TGTGCCAGCAGCTTGACAGACATGAACACTGAAGCTTTCTTT. This sequence encodes CASSLTDMNTEAFF.

The chain carries TRBV4-3 and TRBJ2-7; D is perhaps TRBD2 (6 bases). This CDR3 region has 16 residues. Per germline, CDR1 LGHNA and CDR2 YSLEER. The germline V and J ends were trimmed by 0 bases and 0 bases, with 12 bases remaining between them. The CDR3: CASSQDVQRVSYEQYF. The DNA of the CDR3 is TGCGCCAGCAGCCAAGATGTTCAGCGGGTCTCCTACGAGCAGTACTTC.

This clone turned up a few times. This rearrangement joins TRBV7-2 to TRBJ2-5; possibly TRBD1 for D (6 bases). The germline V and J ends were trimmed by 0 bases and 1 base, with 12 bases remaining between them. The germline CDR1 and CDR2 sequences are SGHTA and FQGNSA. The CDR3 sequence is 16 residues long. CDR3 protein: CASSLASGATQETQYF. The CDR3 coding sequence is TGTGCCAGCAGCTTAGCGTCAGGGGCCACCCAAGAGACCCAGTACTTC.

This clone has more than one count but fewer than ten. The chain couples TRBV7-2 to TRBJ1-1; 9 nucleotides align to TRBD1. This CDR3 has 14 residues. In germline, CDR1 is SGHTA, CDR2 FQGNSA. V trimming: 3 bases; J trimming: 4 bases; junction bases outside the gene matches: 3. CDR3 amino acids: CASSFDRGATEAFF. The CDR3 bases are TGTGCCAGCAGCTTCGACAGGGGGGCCACTGAAGCTTTCTTT.

The rearrangement links TRBV2 to TRBJ2-5, with TRBD1 matching 11 bases. The CDR3 spans 14 residues. With V trimmed by 6 bases and J by 4 bases, 4 bases remained unmatched. Germline loops: CDR1 SNHLY, CDR2 FYNNEI. The CDR3 bases are TGTGCCAGCAGCCCTGGGACAGGGGGAGAGACCCAGTACTTC. As protein: CASSPGTGGETQYF.

The chain combines TRBV4-3 with TRBJ2-5, with a tentative D call TRBD1 (6 bases). In germline, CDR1 is LGHNA, CDR2 YSLEER. The length of the CDR3 is 15 residues. V was pared by 3 bases and J by 9 bases, with 20 bases between. The DNA for the CDR3 is TGCGCCAGCAGCCAGGGTCACAGGGAAAGGTCGTCCCAGTACTTC. It specifies CASSQGHRERSSQYF.